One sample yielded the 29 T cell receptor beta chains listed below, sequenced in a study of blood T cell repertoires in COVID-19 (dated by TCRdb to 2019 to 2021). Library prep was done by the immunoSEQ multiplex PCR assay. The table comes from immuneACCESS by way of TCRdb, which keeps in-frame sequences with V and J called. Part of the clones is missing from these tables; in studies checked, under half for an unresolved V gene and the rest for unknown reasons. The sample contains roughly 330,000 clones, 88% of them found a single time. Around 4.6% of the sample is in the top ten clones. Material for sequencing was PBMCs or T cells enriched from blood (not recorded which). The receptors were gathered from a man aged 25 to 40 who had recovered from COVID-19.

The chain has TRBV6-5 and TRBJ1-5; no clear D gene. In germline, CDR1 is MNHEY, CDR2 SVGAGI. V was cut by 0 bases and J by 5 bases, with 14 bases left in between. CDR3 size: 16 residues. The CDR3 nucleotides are TGTGCCAGCAGTTACTCGGGCCCGGGGTTGGATCAGCCCCAGCATTTT. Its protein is CASSYSGPGLDQPQHF.

CDR3 amino acids: CASSYVAGSYEQYF. In nucleotides, the CDR3 is TGTGCCAGCAGTTACGTAGCGGGATCCTACGAGCAGTACTTC. This chain joins TRBV6-5 and TRBJ2-7; 8 nucleotides align to TRBD2. The CDR3 consists of 14 residues. Germline V gene sequence: CDR1 MNHEY, CDR2 SVGAGI. With 2 bases clipped from V and 1 base from J, the junction kept 1 base outside the gene matches.

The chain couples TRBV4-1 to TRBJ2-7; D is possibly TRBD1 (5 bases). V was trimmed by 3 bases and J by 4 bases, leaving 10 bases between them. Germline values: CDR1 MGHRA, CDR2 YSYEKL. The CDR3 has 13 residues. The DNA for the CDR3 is TGCGCCAGCAGCCATGGTGGGGCTTACGAGCAGTACTTC. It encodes CASSHGGAYEQYF.

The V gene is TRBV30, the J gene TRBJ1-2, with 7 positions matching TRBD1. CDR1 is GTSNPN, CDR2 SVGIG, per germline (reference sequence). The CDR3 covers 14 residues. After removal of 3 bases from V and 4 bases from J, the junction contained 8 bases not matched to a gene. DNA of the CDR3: TGTGCCTGGAGCGCGAAGGGGGCAGGCTATGGCTACACCTTC. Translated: CAWSAKGAGYGYTF.

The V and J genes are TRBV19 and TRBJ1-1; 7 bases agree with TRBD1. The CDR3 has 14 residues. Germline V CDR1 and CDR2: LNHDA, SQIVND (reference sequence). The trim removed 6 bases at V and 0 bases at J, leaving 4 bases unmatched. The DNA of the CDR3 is TGTGCCAGTAGGACAGGGAGAGTGAACACTGAAGCTTTCTTT. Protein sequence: CASRTGRVNTEAFF.

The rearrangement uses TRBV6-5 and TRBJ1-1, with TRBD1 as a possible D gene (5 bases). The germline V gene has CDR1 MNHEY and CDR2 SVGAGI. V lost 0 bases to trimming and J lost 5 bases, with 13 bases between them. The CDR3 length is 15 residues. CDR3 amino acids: CASSYSSDQGTEAFF. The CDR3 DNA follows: TGTGCCAGCAGTTACTCGAGTGACCAGGGTACTGAAGCTTTCTTT.

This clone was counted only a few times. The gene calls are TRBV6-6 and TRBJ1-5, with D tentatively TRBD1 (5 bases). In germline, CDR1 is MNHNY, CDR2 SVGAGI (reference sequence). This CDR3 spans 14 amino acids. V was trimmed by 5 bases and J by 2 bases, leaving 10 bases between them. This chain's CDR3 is CASSRGYGNQPQHF. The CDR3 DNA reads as TGTGCCAGCAGTAGGGGTTATGGCAATCAGCCCCAGCATTTT.

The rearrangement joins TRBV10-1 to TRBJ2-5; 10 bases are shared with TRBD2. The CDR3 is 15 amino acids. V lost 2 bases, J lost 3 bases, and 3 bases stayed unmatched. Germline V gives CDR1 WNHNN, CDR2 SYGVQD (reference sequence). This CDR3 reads CASSEGSGGKETQYF. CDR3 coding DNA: TGCGCCAGCAGTGAGGGTAGCGGGGGGAAAGAGACCCAGTACTTC.

The CDR3 reads CASSHDRGNSPLHF. DNA for the CDR3: TGTGCCAGCAGTCACGACAGGGGTAATTCACCCCTCCACTTT. The chain links TRBV27 to TRBJ1-6; 8 nucleotides line up with TRBD1. The germline CDR1 and CDR2 sequences are MNHEY and SMNVEV (reference sequence). CDR3 length: 14 residues. V was pared by 5 bases and J by 6 bases, with 3 bases of the junction left unmatched.

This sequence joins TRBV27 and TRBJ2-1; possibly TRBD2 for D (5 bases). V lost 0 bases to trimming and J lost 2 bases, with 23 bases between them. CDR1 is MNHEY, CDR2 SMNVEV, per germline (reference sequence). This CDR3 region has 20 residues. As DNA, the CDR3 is TGTGCCAGCAGTTTATCGGCCTTAGTGGGAGCGGCCAGCACCTACAATGAGCAGTTCTTC. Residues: CASSLSALVGAASTYNEQFF.

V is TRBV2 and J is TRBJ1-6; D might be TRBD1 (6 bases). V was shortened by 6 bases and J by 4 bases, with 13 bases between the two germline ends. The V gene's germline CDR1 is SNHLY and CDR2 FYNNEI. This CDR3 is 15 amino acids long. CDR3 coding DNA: TGTGCCAGCAGCGCAGCGGGACATTATAATTCACCCCTCCACTTT. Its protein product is CASSAAGHYNSPLHF.

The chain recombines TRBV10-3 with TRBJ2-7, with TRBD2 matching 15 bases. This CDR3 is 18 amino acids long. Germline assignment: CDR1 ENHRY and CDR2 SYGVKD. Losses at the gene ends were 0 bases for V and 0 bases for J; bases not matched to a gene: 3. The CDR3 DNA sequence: TGTGCCATCAGTGAGTCGGGACTAGCGGGGGGTGACTCCTACGAGCAGTACTTC. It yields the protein CAISESGLAGGDSYEQYF.

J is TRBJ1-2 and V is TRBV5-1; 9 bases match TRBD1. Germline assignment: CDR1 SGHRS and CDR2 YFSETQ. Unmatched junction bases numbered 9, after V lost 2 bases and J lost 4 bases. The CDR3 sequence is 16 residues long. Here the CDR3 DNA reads TGCGCCAGCAGCTTTGGGGACAGGGAAGTAATCTATGGCTACACCTTC. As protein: CASSFGDREVIYGYTF.

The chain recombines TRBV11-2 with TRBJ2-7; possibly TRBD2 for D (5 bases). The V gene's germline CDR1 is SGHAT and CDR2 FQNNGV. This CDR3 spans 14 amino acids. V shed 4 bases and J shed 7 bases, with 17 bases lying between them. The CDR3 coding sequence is TGTGCCAGCAGCTCGATGGACTTCCTGGGGGAGCAGTACTTC. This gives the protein CASSSMDFLGEQYF.

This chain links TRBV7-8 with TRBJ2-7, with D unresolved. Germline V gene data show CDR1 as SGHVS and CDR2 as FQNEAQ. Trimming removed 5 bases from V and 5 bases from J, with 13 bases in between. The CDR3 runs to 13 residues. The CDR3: CASSPRLFNEQYF. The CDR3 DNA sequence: TGTGCCAGCAGCCCGCGCCTTTTTAACGAGCAGTACTTC.

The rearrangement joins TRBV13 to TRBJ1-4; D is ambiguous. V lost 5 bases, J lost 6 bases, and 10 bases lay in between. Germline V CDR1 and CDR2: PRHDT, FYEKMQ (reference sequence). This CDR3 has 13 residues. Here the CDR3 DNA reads TGTGCCAGCAGCCGACTTCGGGATGAAAAACTGTTTTTT. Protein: CASSRLRDEKLFF.

The chain's CDR3 is CASSMRTGGGGELFF. In DNA, the CDR3 is TGTGCCAGCAGCATGAGGACAGGGGGCGGCGGGGAGCTGTTTTTT. The gene calls are TRBV7-2 and TRBJ2-2, with TRBD1 matching 11 bases. The length of the CDR3 is 15 residues. V trimming: 5 bases; J trimming: 7 bases; junction bases outside the gene matches: 6. The germline V gene has CDR1 SGHTA and CDR2 FQGNSA.

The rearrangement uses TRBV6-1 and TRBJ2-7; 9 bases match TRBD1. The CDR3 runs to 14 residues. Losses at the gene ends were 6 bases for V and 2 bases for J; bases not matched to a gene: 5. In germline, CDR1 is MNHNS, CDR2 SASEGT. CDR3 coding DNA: TGTGCCAGCAGCAGACAGGGGGGAGCCTACGAGCAGTACTTC. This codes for CASSRQGGAYEQYF.

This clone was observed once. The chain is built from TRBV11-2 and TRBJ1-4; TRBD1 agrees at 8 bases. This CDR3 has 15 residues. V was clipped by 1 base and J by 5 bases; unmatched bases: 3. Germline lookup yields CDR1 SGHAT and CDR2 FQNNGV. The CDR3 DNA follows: TGTGCCAGCAGCTTAGGCCAGGGGGCGAATGAAAAACTGTTTTTT. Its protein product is CASSLGQGANEKLFF.

The CDR3 spells CASSWGQGRTSPLHF. CDR3 in DNA: TGTGCCAGCAGCTGGGGACAGGGACGAACTTCACCCCTCCACTTT. The chain links TRBV7-9 to TRBJ1-6, with 9 bases identical to TRBD1. Germline lookup yields CDR1 SEHNR and CDR2 FQNEAQ (reference sequence). V was clipped by 4 bases and J by 9 bases; unmatched bases: 7. There are 15 residues in the CDR3.

CDR3 sequence: CAILISGQRASYEQYF. CDR3 in DNA: TGTGCCATCCTCATCTCGGGACAGCGAGCCTCCTACGAGCAGTACTTC. V is TRBV7-9 and J is TRBJ2-7; 7 bases match TRBD1. V was clipped by 10 bases and J by 0 bases; unmatched bases: 15. CDR3 size: 16 residues. Germline values: CDR1 SEHNR, CDR2 FQNEAQ (reference sequence).

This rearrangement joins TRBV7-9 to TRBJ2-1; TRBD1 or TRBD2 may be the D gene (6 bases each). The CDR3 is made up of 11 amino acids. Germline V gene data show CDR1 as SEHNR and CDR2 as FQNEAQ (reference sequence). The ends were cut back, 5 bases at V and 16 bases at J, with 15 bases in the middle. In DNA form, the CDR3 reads TGTGCCAGCAGCCTAGGGGGGCCCTGCTTCTTC. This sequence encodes CASSLGGPCFF.

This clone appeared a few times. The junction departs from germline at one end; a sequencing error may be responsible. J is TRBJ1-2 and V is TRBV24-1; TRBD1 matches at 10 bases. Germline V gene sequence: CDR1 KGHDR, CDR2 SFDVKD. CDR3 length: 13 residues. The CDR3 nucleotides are TGTGCCACCAGCCGGGGGGGACAGGGGAGCGTCATCTTC. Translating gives CATSRGGQGSVIF.

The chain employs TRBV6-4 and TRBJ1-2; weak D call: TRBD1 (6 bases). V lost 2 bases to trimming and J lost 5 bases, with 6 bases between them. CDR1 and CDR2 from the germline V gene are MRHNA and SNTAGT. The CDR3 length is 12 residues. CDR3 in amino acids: CASSDTGYGYTF. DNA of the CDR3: TGTGCCAGCAGTGACACAGGGTATGGCTACACCTTC.

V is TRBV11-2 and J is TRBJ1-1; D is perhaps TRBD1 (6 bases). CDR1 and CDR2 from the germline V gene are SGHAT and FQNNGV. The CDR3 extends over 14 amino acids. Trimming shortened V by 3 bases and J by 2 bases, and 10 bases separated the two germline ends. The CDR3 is CASSFGQINTEAFF. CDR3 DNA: TGTGCCAGCAGCTTTGGACAGATAAACACTGAAGCTTTCTTT.

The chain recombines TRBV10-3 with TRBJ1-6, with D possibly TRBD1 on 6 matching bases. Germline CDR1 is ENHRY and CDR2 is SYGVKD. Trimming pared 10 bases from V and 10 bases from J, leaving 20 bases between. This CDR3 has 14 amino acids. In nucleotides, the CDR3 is TGTGCCACCCAAACTCAGGGGCTCAGGTCACCCCTCCACTTT. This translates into CATQTQGLRSPLHF.

CDR3 sequence reads: CASSQLIAGGKQETQYF. CDR3 bases: TGCGCCAGCAGCCAGCTAATAGCGGGGGGCAAGCAAGAGACCCAGTACTTC. V is TRBV4-1 and J is TRBJ2-5; 10 positions match TRBD2. V dropped 3 bases and J dropped 2; count of bases not matched to a gene: 9. From germline, CDR1 is MGHRA and CDR2 YSYEKL. The CDR3 has 17 amino acids.

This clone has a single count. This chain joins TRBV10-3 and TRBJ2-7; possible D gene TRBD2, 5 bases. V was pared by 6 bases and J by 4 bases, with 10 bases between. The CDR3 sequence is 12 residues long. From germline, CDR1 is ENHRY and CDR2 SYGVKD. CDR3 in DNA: TGTGCCATCAGGAAGGAGGCTTACGAGCAGTACTTC. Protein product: CAIRKEAYEQYF.

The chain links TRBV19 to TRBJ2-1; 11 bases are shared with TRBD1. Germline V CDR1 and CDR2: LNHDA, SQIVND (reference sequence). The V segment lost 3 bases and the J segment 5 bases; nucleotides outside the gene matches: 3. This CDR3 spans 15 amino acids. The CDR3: CASSMWTGGNNEQFF. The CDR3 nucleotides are TGTGCCAGTAGTATGTGGACAGGGGGCAACAATGAGCAGTTCTTC.